This TCR beta chain emerged from a study of T cell responses to AZD1222 COVID-19 vaccine. Overall study results and limits: Among AZD1222 vaccinees, only 5 to 7 were seropositive at baseline. Vaccination with two AZD1222 doses was followed by a rise in Spike-specific TCR breadth and depth. Dominant at 160-218 and 743-854, vaccine-associated CD4 TCRs also spanned spike.

This clone has only a few counts. Its antigen is unknown. Repertoires were generated with immunoSEQ multiplex PCR, while TCRdb's copy carries only in-frame clones and drops some. The repertoire holds about 93,000 clones, with 75% to 90% as singletons. This sequence originates from an adult who received the AZD1222 COVID-19 vaccine. The sample was peripheral blood, taken 28 days after the second AZD1222 dose.

Written as DNA, the CDR3 is TGTGCCAGCAGCTTGGTCACAGGGGGCAAAGAGACCCAGTACTTC. This encodes CASSLVTGGKETQYF. The chain carries TRBV7-9 and TRBJ2-5; 9 bases map to TRBD1. Trimming removed 3 bases from V and 3 bases from J; junction bases left unmatched: 5. Per germline, CDR1 SEHNR and CDR2 FQNEAQ (reference sequence). This CDR3 has 15 amino acids.